The next 29 T cell receptor beta chains were all read from a single sample in a study of T cells after yellow fever vaccination. TCRdb processed the 5' RACE reads anew with MiXCR; each CDR3 protein has one entry. The table shows approximately 610,000 distinct CDR3 sequences, with around 17% occurring only once. The sample in question was PBMCs, obtained roughly 5 days after the first yellow fever vaccination. Receptor source: a man aged 18 to 30 who received the YFV17D yellow fever vaccine.

This clonotype was counted a few times. The V and J genes are TRBV7-2 and TRBJ1-1, with D unresolved. V shed 1 base and J shed 1 base, with 10 bases lying between them. Germline CDR1 SGHTA, CDR2 FQGNSA. This CDR3 is 15 amino acids long. The CDR3 sequence: CASSLDVWGNTEAFF. The DNA for the CDR3 is TGTGCCAGCAGCTTAGATGTGTGGGGGAACACTGAAGCTTTCTTT.

This clonotype was observed once. Given a much more abundant clone one base away, this may be a read error. V usage is TRBV18 and J usage is TRBJ2-7; no reliable D call. Germline V gives CDR1 KGHSH, CDR2 LQKENI. There are 13 residues in the CDR3. Here the CDR3 DNA reads TGTGCCAGCTCCCCTCCCAGCTCCTACGAGCAGCACTTC. Residues: CASSPPSSYEQHF.

This clonotype was counted ten times or more. CDR3 region: CASSQDLAGGREQYF. In DNA, the CDR3 is TGTGCCAGCAGCCAAGACCTAGCGGGGGGCCGCGAGCAGTACTTC. The chain is built from TRBV4-2 and TRBJ2-7, with 11 bases fitting TRBD2. Per the germline V gene, CDR1 is LGHNA and CDR2 is YNFKEQ. With 0 bases clipped from V and 6 bases from J, the junction kept 4 bases outside the gene matches. This CDR3 contains 15 residues.

This clonotype has more than one count but fewer than ten. The chain is built from TRBV6-1 and TRBJ2-7; the D gene could be TRBD1 or TRBD2 (5 bases each). With 6 bases removed from V and 5 bases from J, the gap between germline ends came to 20 bases. This CDR3 has 15 residues. Per the germline V gene, CDR1 is MNHNS and CDR2 is SASEGT. CDR3 sequence: CASRAGGREKHEQYF. CDR3 nucleotides: TGTGCCAGCAGGGCGGGTGGCAGGGAAAAGCACGAGCAGTACTTC.

Comment on this clonotype: At one end, the junction sequence differs from germline, possibly due to a read error. The J gene is TRBJ2-5, the V gene TRBV7-3; D call uncertain. Per the germline V gene, CDR1 is SGHTA and CDR2 is FQGTGA. This CDR3 is built from 13 residues. The CDR3 DNA sequence: TGTTCCAGCAGCTTAGGGTACCAAGAGACCCAGTACTTC. It codes for CSSSLGYQETQYF.

V gene TRBV7-9 combines with J gene TRBJ1-6; no firm D call. From germline, CDR1 is SEHNR and CDR2 FQNEAQ (reference sequence). Trimming took off 2 bases at V and 3 bases at J, with 8 bases between the two ends. This CDR3 has 15 amino acids. The CDR3 DNA is TGTGCCAGCAGCTTATCCCCGGACTATAATTCACCCCTCCACTTT. Its protein product is CASSLSPDYNSPLHF.

At least ten counts were recorded for this clonotype. The V gene is TRBV12-3 or TRBV12-4, the J gene TRBJ1-5; 9 nucleotides line up with TRBD1. The ends lost 8 bases at V and 6 bases at J; junction bases unmatched: 5. This CDR3 is built from 13 residues. The CDR3 loop reads CASRDRVVQPQHF. CDR3 DNA sequence: TGTGCCAGCCGGGACAGGGTAGTTCAGCCCCAGCATTTT.

V is TRBV5-1 and J is TRBJ1-2; 10 positions match TRBD1. CDR1 and CDR2 from the germline V gene are SGHRS and YFSETQ. Losses at the gene ends were 1 base for V and 5 bases for J; bases not matched to a gene: 2. The CDR3 runs 14 residues. The CDR3 sequence: CASSLSGQGYGYTF. In DNA, the CDR3 is TGCGCCAGCAGCTTGTCGGGACAGGGGTATGGCTACACCTTC.

The sample holds many counts of this clonotype. This chain's CDR3 is CASSEAGEAGELFF. CDR3 sequence (DNA): TGTGCCAGCAGTGAGGCGGGGGAGGCCGGGGAGCTGTTTTTT. The chain links TRBV25-1 to TRBJ2-2; 7 bases agree with TRBD2. This CDR3 is 14 amino acids long. The V and J ends lost 3 bases and 6 bases, in that order; junction bases with no gene match: 4. Per the germline V gene, CDR1 is MGHDK and CDR2 is SYGVNS.

In nucleotides, the CDR3 is TGTGCCAGCAGTTTCAGCGTCGATCAGCCCCAGCATTTT. It specifies CASSFSVDQPQHF. V gene TRBV27 combines with J gene TRBJ1-5; D unclear. The CDR3 contains 13 residues. V shed 3 bases and J shed 5 bases, with 8 bases lying between them. Germline lookup yields CDR1 MNHEY and CDR2 SMNVEV (reference sequence).

In its sample, this clonotype was seen a few times. The chain recombines TRBV5-4 with TRBJ1-1; D is uncertain. The V end was cut by 2 bases, the J end by 0 bases, with 11 bases between. There are 15 residues in the CDR3. Germline CDR1 and CDR2: SGHNT and YYREEE (reference sequence). The CDR3: CASSLGLRMNTEAFF. CDR3 DNA sequence: TGTGCCAGCAGCTTAGGTTTGCGGATGAACACTGAAGCTTTCTTT.

This clonotype has more than one count but fewer than ten. The rearrangement joins TRBV4-1 to TRBJ2-5; D is unclear. Trimming cost V 2 bases and J 5 bases, with 15 bases left between them. In germline, CDR1 is MGHRA, CDR2 YSYEKL. CDR3 length equals 15 residues. The CDR3 sequence: CASSQPVTSQETQYF. The CDR3 coding sequence is TGCGCCAGCAGCCAACCTGTCACCAGCCAGGAGACCCAGTACTTC.

This clonotype was detected only a few times. The genes are TRBV7-9 and TRBJ2-3, with 11 bases fitting TRBD1. CDR1 is SEHNR and CDR2 is FQNEAQ in the germline V gene (reference sequence). V was clipped by 4 bases and J by 5 bases; unmatched bases: 5. This CDR3 contains 15 residues. The DNA for the CDR3 is TGTGCCAGCAGCTCGGACAGGGGGCGTGGAGATACGCAGTATTTT. It encodes CASSSDRGRGDTQYF.

The genes are TRBV5-6 and TRBJ2-3; tentatively, D is TRBD2 (5 bases). The V gene lost 1 base and the J gene lost 0 bases, with 12 bases spanning the gap. Germline CDR1 and CDR2: SGHDT and YYEEEE. The length of the CDR3 is 16 residues. As DNA, the CDR3 is TGTGCCAGCAGCTTGCGGAGCGGCCCTAGCACAGATACGCAGTATTTT. Translation gives CASSLRSGPSTDTQYF.

The V call is TRBV6-1, the J call TRBJ2-4, with D tentatively TRBD1 (5 bases). The CDR3 is 14 residues long. Germline values: CDR1 MNHNS, CDR2 SASEGT. The V end lost 7 bases, the J end lost 6 bases, and 16 bases lay between the germline ends. The CDR3 DNA is TGTGCCAGCAAACTTCAGGGCCGAGGAAACATTCAGTACTTC. It codes for CASKLQGRGNIQYF.

The chain recombines TRBV7-2 with TRBJ2-4, with D maybe TRBD2 (5 bases). CDR3 size: 14 residues. Germline V gene sequence: CDR1 SGHTA, CDR2 FQGNSA. Trimming cost V 4 bases and J 0 bases, with 7 bases left between them. CDR3 loop: CASSSGSAKNIQYF. The CDR3 DNA sequence: TGTGCCAGCAGCTCGGGGTCAGCCAAAAACATTCAGTACTTC.

This clonotype occurred a few times. This rearrangement joins TRBV18 to TRBJ2-7; 7 bases are a match to TRBD1. CDR1 and CDR2 from the germline V gene are KGHSH and LQKENI. This CDR3 contains 15 residues. The V segment lost 0 bases and the J segment 3 bases; nucleotides outside the gene matches: 5. CDR3 amino acids: CASSPPGDSVYEQYF. DNA of the CDR3: TGTGCCAGCTCACCACCGGGGGACAGCGTCTACGAGCAGTACTTC.

The J gene is TRBJ2-6, the V gene TRBV7-8; the D is unclear. Per germline, CDR1 SGHVS and CDR2 FQNEAQ. V lost 1 base and J lost 0, with 7 bases in between. This CDR3 spans 16 amino acids. The CDR3 region has the DNA TGTGCCAGCAGCTTAGTAGTCAGCTCTGGGGCCAACGTCCTGACTTTC. Protein product: CASSLVVSSGANVLTF.

The chain has TRBV5-1 and TRBJ1-6; D gene ambiguous. CDR3 length: 16 amino acids. Germline V CDR1 and CDR2: SGHRS, YFSETQ. V was cut by 0 bases and J by 9 bases, with 16 bases left in between. The CDR3 reads CASSLEVVGTSSPLHF. For the CDR3, the DNA is TGCGCCAGCAGCTTGGAGGTAGTGGGCACGAGTTCACCCCTCCACTTT. Variable domain in full (rest from reference TRBV5-1 and TRBJ1-6): KAGVTQTPRYLIKTRGQQVTLSCSPISGHRSVSWYQQTPGQGLQFLFEYFSETQRNKGNFPGRFSGRQFSNSRSEMNVSTLELGDSALYLCASSLEVVGTSSPLHFGNGTRLTVT.

The V gene is TRBV7-9, the J gene TRBJ2-7; 9 bases align to TRBD1. This CDR3 has 17 residues. Germline lookup yields CDR1 SEHNR and CDR2 FQNEAQ (reference sequence). V gave up 5 bases and J gave up 0 bases; unmatched junction bases: 11. The CDR3 loop is CASSGGTGPRSSYEQYF. For the CDR3, the DNA is TGTGCCAGCAGCGGAGGGACAGGGCCTAGGAGCTCCTACGAGCAGTACTTC.

J is TRBJ1-4 and V is TRBV12-3 or TRBV12-4; D unclear. The CDR3 extends over 11 amino acids. Trimming cost V 2 bases and J 10 bases, with 5 bases left between them. CDR3 sequence reads: CASSLYRKLFF. The CDR3 coding sequence is TGTGCCAGCAGTTTATATCGAAAACTGTTTTTT.

The sample holds a few counts of this clonotype. The chain couples TRBV5-1 to TRBJ1-1; D not resolved. CDR3 size: 15 residues. The V end was cut by 0 bases, the J end by 0 bases, with 9 bases between. Germline assignment: CDR1 SGHRS and CDR2 YFSETQ. The CDR3 coding sequence is TGCGCCAGCAGCTTGGCAACAGCCATGAACACTGAAGCTTTCTTT. Residues: CASSLATAMNTEAFF.

A few counts support this clonotype. This chain uses TRBV9 with TRBJ2-7; 7 nucleotides agree with TRBD1. Per the germline V gene, CDR1 is SGDLS and CDR2 is YYNGEE. The V segment lost 2 bases and the J segment 1 base; nucleotides outside the gene matches: 6. This CDR3 spans 15 amino acids. The CDR3 loop is CASSVQGVPSYEQYF. CDR3 in DNA: TGTGCCAGCAGCGTCCAGGGGGTCCCATCCTACGAGCAGTACTTC.

The chain employs TRBV9 and TRBJ1-1; TRBD1 matches at 7 bases. Germline trimming cut 2 bases from V and 8 bases from J; bases unmatched to any gene: 3. The CDR3 covers 12 residues. The V gene's germline CDR1 is SGDLS and CDR2 YYNGEE. CDR3 amino acids: CASSVPGQEAFF. CDR3 bases: TGTGCCAGCAGCGTTCCGGGACAGGAAGCTTTCTTT.

This sequence joins TRBV6-5 and TRBJ1-4; TRBD1 aligns across 7 bases. The CDR3 totals 14 residues. V lost 4 bases, J lost 5 bases, and 4 bases stayed unmatched. The germline V gene encodes CDR1 MNHEY and CDR2 SVGAGI. This chain's CDR3 is CASSSLTGNEKLFF. In nucleotides, the CDR3 is TGTGCCAGCAGTTCCCTGACAGGGAATGAAAAACTGTTTTTT.

J is TRBJ1-4 and V is TRBV7-9, with D hard to call. The V end was cut by 1 base, the J end by 3 bases, with 6 bases between. The CDR3 length is 14 residues. The germline V gene has CDR1 SEHNR and CDR2 FQNEAQ (reference sequence). The CDR3 DNA reads as TGTGCCAGCAGCTTAGTCCCAGCTAATGAAAAACTGTTTTTT. This codes for CASSLVPANEKLFF.

The rearrangement uses TRBV18 and TRBJ2-5, with D perhaps TRBD2 (6 bases). Germline values: CDR1 KGHSH, CDR2 LQKENI. The CDR3 is made up of 14 amino acids. The ends were cut back, 2 bases at V and 5 bases at J, with 12 bases in the middle. The CDR3 sequence: CASSPGGEAETQYF. The CDR3 DNA reads as TGTGCCAGCTCACCAGGCGGGGAGGCTGAGACCCAGTACTTC.

This chain joins TRBV5-1 and TRBJ1-4; D unresolved. CDR1 is SGHRS, CDR2 YFSETQ, per germline. The germline V and J ends were trimmed by 0 bases and 2 bases, with 11 bases remaining between them. This CDR3 region has 16 residues. Here the CDR3 reads CASSLGIQATNEKLFF. The DNA of the CDR3 is TGCGCCAGCAGCTTGGGGATTCAAGCTACTAATGAAAAACTGTTTTTT.

The rearrangement links TRBV9 to TRBJ2-3; tentatively, D is TRBD2 (7 bases). V dropped 4 bases and J dropped 2 bases, with 20 bases sitting between them. Germline V gene sequence: CDR1 SGDLS, CDR2 YYNGEE. This CDR3 comprises 17 residues. CDR3 bases: TGTGCCAGCAGCTTACGTGGGGGGGCAGACTTCACAGATACGCAGTATTTT. This gives the protein CASSLRGGADFTDTQYF.